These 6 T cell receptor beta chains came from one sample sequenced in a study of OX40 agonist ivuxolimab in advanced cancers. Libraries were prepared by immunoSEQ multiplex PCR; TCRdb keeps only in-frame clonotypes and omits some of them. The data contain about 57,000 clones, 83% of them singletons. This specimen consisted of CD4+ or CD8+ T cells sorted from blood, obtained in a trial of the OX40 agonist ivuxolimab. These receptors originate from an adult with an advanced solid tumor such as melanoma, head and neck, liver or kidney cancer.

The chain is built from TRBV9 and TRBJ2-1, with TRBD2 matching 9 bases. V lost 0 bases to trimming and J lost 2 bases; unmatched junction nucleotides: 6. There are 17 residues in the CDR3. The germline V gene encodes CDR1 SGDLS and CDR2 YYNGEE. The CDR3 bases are TGTGCCAGCAGCGTAGACAGGCTAGCGGGAACCTACAATGAGCAGTTCTTC. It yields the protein CASSVDRLAGTYNEQFF. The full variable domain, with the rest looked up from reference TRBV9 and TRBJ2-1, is DSGVTQTPKHLITATGQRVTLRCSPRSGDLSVYWYQQSLDQGLQFLIQYYNGEERAKGNILERFSAQQFPDLHSELNLSSLELGDSALYFCASSVDRLAGTYNEQFFGPGTRLTVL.

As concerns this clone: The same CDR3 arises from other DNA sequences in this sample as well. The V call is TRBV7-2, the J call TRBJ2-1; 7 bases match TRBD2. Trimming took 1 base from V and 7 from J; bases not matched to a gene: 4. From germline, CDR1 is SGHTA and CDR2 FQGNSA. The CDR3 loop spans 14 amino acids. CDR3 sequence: CASSLGGRGNEQFF. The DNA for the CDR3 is TGTGCCAGCAGCTTAGGCGGGAGAGGGAATGAGCAGTTCTTC.

CDR3 in DNA: TGTGCCAGCAGCCCCCGGACTAGCGGAGATACGCAGTATTTT. Encoded protein: CASSPRTSGDTQYF. The chain recombines TRBV7-2 with TRBJ2-3; TRBD2 agrees at 10 bases. The CDR3 covers 14 residues. Losses at the gene ends were 5 bases for V and 5 bases for J; bases not matched to a gene: 4. CDR1 and CDR2 (germline): SGHTA, FQGNSA.

CDR3 protein: CASRTSGRIDEQFF. The CDR3 coding sequence is TGTGCCAGCAGAACTAGCGGGAGAATCGATGAGCAGTTCTTC. The chain joins TRBV6-1 to TRBJ2-1; 11 bases are a match to TRBD2. Germline lookup yields CDR1 MNHNS and CDR2 SASEGT. CDR3 length: 14 amino acids. V shed 6 bases and J 8 bases; nucleotides not matched to a gene: 6.

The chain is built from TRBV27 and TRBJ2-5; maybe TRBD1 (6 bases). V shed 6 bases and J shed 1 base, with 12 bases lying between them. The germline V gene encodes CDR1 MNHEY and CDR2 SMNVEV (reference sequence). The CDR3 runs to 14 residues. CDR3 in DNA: TGTGCCAGCAGGCGAGACAGGTCCCAAGAGACCCAGTACTTC. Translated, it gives CASRRDRSQETQYF.

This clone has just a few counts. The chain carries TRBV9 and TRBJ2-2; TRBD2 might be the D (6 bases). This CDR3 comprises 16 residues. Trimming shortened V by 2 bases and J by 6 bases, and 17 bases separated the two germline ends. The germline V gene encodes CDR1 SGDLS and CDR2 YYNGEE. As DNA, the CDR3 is TGTGCCAGCAGCGTGCTAACGGGAGACGCGGCCGGGGAGCTGTTTTTT. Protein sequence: CASSVLTGDAAGELFF.